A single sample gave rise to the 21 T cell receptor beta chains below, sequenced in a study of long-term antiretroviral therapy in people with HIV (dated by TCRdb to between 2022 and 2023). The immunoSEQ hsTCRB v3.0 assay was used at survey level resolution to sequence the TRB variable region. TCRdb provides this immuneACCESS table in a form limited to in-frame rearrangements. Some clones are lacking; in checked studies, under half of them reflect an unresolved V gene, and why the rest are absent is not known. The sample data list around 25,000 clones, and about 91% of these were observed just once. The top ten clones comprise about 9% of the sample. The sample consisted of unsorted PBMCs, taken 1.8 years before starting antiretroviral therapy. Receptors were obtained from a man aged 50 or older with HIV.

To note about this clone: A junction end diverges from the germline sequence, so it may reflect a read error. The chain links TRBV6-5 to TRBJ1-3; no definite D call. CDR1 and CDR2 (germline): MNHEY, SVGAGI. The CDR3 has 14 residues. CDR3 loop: CASSNSVSGNTIYF. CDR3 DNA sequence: TGTGCCAGCAGTAACTCCGTGTCTGGAAACACCATATATTTT.

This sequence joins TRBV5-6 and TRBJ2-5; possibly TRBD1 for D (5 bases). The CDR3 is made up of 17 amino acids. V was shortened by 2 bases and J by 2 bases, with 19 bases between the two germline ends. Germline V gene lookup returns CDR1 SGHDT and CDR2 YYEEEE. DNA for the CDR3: TGTGCCAGCAGCTTCGTACGTGTGTATTCAGGGCAAGAGACCCAGTACTTC. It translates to CASSFVRVYSGQETQYF.

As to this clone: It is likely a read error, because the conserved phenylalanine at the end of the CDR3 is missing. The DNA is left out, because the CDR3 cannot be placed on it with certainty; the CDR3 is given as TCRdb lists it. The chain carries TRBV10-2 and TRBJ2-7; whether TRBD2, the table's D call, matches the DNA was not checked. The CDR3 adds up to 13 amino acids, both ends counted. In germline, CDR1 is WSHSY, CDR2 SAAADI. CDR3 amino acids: CASSEFFGLAGGL.

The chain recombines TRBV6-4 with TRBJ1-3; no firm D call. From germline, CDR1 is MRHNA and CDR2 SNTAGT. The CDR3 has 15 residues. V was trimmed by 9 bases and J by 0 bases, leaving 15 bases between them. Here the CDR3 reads CARKAAGGSGNTIYF. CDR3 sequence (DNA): TGTGCCAGAAAAGCGGCCGGAGGCTCTGGAAACACCATATATTTT.

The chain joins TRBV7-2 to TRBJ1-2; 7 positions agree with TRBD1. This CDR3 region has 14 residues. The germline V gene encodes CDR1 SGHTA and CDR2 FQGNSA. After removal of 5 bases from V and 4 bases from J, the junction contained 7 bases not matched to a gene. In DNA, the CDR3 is TGTGCCAGCAGCCGCTCGGGACAGTCCTATGGCTACACCTTC. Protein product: CASSRSGQSYGYTF.

The CDR3 sequence is CAIQTGRGGTEAFF. Here the CDR3 DNA reads TGTGCCATCCAAACAGGGCGTGGTGGCACTGAAGCTTTCTTT. The chain links TRBV6-5 to TRBJ1-1; perhaps TRBD1 as D (6 bases). With 10 bases removed from V and 4 bases from J, the gap between germline ends came to 19 bases. The CDR3 covers 14 residues. Per germline, CDR1 MNHEY and CDR2 SVGAGI.

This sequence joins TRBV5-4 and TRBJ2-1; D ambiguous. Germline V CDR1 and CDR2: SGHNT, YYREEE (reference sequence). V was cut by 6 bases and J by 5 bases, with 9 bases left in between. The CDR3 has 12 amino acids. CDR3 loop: CASNRQNNEQFF. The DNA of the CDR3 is TGTGCCAGCAATCGACAAAACAATGAGCAGTTCTTC. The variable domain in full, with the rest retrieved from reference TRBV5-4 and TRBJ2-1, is ETGVTQSPTHLIKTRGQQVTLRCSSQSGHNTVSWYQQALGQGPQFIFQYYREEENGRGNFPPRFSGLQFPNYSSELNVNALELDDSALYLCASNRQNNEQFFGPGTRLTVL.

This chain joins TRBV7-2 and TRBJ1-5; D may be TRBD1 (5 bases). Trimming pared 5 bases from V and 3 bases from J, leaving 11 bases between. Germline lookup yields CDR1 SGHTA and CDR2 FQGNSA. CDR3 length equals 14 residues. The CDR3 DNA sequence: TGTGCCAGCAGCCCCGACAGTTTCAATCAGCCCCAGCATTTT. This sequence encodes CASSPDSFNQPQHF.

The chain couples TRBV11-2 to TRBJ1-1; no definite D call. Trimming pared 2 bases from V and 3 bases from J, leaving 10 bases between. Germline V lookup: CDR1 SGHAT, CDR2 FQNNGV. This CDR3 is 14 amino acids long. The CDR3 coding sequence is TGTGCCAGCAGCTTAATTTTGGTGGACACTGAAGCTTTCTTT. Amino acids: CASSLILVDTEAFF.

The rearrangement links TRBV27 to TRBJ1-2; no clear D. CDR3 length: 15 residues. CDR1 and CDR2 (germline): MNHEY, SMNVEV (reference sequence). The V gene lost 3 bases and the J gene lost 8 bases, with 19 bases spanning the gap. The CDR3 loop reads CASSFISAGGYGYTF. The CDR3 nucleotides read TGTGCCAGCAGTTTTATATCAGCAGGTGGATACGGCTACACCTTC.

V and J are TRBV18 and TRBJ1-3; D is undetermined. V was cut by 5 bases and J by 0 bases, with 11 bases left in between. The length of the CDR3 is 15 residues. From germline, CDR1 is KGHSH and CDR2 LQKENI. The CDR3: CASSFADNSGNTIYF. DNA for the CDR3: TGTGCCAGCTCATTTGCCGACAACTCTGGAAACACCATATATTTT.

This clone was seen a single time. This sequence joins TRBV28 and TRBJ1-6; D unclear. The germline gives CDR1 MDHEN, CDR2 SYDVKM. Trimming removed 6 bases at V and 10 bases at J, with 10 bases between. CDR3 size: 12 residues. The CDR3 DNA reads TGTGCCAGCAGGGCTAGGCCGTCACCCCTCCACTTT. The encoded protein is CASRARPSPLHF. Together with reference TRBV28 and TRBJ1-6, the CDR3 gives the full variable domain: DVKVTQSSRYLVKRTGEKVFLECVQDMDHENMFWYRQDPGLGLRLIYFSYDVKMKEKGDIPEGYSVSREKKERFSLILESASTNQTSMYLCASRARPSPLHFGNGTRLTVT.

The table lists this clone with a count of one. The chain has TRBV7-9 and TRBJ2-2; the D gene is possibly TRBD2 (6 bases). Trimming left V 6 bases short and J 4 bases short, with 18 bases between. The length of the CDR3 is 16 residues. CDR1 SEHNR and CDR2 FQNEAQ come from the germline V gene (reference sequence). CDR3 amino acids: CASRTGVMGSTGELFF. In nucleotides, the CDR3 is TGTGCCAGCAGAACGGGGGTCATGGGGAGCACCGGGGAGCTGTTTTTT.

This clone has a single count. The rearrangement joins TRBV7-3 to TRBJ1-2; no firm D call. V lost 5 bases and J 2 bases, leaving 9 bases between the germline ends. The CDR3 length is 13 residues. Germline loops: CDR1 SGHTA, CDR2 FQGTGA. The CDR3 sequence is CASSLGLNYGYTF. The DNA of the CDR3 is TGTGCCAGCAGCCTAGGGTTAAACTATGGCTACACCTTC. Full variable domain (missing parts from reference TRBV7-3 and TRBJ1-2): GAGVSQTPSNKVTEKGKYVELRCDPISGHTALYWYRQSLGQGPEFLIYFQGTGAADDSGLPNDRFFAVRPEGSVSTLKIQRTERGDSAVYLCASSLGLNYGYTFGSGTRLTVV.

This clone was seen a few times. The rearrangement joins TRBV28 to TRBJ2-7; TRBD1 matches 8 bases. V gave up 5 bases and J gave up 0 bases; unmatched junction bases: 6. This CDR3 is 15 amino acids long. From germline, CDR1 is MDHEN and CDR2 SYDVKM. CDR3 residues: CASSPWTGRSYEQYF. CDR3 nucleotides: TGTGCCAGCAGTCCTTGGACAGGGCGCTCCTACGAGCAGTACTTC.

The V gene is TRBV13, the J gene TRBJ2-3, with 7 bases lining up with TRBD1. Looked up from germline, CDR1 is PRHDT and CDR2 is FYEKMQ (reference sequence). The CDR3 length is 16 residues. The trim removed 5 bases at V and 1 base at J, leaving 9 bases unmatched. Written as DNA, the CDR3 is TGTGCCAGCAGCGCCAACAGGGGTATCCGCACAGATACGCAGTATTTT. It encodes CASSANRGIRTDTQYF. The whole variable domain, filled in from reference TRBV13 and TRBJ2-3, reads AAGVIQSPRHLIKEKRETATLKCYPIPRHDTVYWYQQGPGQDPQFLISFYEKMQSDKGSIPDRFSAQQFSDYHSELNMSSLELGDSALYFCASSANRGIRTDTQYFGPGTRLTVL.

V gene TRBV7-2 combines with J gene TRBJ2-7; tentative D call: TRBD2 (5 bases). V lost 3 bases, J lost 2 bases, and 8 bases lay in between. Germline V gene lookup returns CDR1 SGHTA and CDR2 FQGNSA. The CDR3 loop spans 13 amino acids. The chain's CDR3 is CASSFGITYEQYF. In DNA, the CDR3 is TGTGCCAGCAGCTTCGGGATTACCTACGAGCAGTACTTC.

CDR3 region: CASSIMGWGQPQHF. For the CDR3, the DNA is TGTGCCAGTAGTATTATGGGGTGGGGGCAGCCCCAGCATTTT. The V and J genes are TRBV19 and TRBJ1-5; D possibly corresponds to TRBD1 (5 bases). V dropped 3 bases and J dropped 7 bases, with 13 bases sitting between them. CDR1 LNHDA and CDR2 SQIVND come from the germline V gene (reference sequence). There are 14 residues in the CDR3.

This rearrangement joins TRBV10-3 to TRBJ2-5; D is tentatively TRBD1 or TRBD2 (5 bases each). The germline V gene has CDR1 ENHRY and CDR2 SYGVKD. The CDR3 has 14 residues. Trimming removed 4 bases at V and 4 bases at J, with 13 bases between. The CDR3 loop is CAISVNGARETQYF. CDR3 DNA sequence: TGTGCCATCAGTGTAAACGGGGCAAGAGAGACCCAGTACTTC.

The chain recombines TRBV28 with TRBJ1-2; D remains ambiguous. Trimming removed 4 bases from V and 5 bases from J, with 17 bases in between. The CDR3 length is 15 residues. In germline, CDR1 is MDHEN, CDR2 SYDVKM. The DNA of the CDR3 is TGTGCCAGCAGTTCCCTCTGGCAGGTCTCGTATGGCTACACCTTC. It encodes CASSSLWQVSYGYTF.

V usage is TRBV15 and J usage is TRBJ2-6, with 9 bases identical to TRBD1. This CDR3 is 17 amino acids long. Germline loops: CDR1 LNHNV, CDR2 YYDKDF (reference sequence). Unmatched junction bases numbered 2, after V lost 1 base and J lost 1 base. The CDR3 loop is CATSRGQGGSGANVLTF. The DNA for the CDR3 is TGTGCCACCAGCAGAGGACAGGGGGGATCTGGGGCCAACGTCCTGACTTTC.